The next 4 T cell receptor beta chains were all read from a single sample in a study of Tregs in tolerant kidney transplant recipients (dated by TCRdb to about 2019). The library was built by means of the immunoSEQ multiplex PCR assay. Imported from immuneACCESS, the table was reduced by TCRdb to in-frame sequences with V and J called. These copies leave out some clones; in studies compared against another copy, an unresolved V gene accounts for under half, and the cause of the remainder is not known. The sample profile shows 75,000 to 100,000 clones; over 85% of them were found once. The ten largest clonotypes hold roughly 5% of the sample. Source material: CD8+ T cells from blood. The receptors were sampled from a human donor in good health.

This rearrangement joins TRBV5-6 to TRBJ1-5; no reliable D call. Trimming cost V 3 bases and J 3 bases, with 13 bases left between them. The CDR3 has 15 residues. Germline CDR1 is SGHDT and CDR2 is YYEEEE. CDR3 sequence: CASSSGVGPNQPQHF. Here the CDR3 DNA reads TGTGCCAGCAGCTCGGGTGTAGGGCCCAATCAGCCCCAGCATTTT.

The chain uses TRBV6-5 and TRBJ2-2, with D possibly matching TRBD1 (5 bases). Germline V gene lookup returns CDR1 MNHEY and CDR2 SVGAGI. Between the trimmed V and J ends, which lost 5 bases and 5 bases, there was a span of 12 bases. This CDR3 has 14 residues. CDR3 nucleotides: TGTGCCAGCAGTGGTAGAACAGGAACCGGGGAGCTGTTTTTT. This encodes CASSGRTGTGELFF.

The chain carries TRBV19 and TRBJ1-6; D is perhaps TRBD1 (5 bases). Germline V gives CDR1 LNHDA, CDR2 SQIVND (reference sequence). Trimming took off 3 bases at V and 6 bases at J, with 12 bases between the two ends. The CDR3 extends over 15 amino acids. CDR3: CASSIGGYFNSPLHF. The CDR3 region has the DNA TGTGCCAGTAGTATTGGGGGATACTTTAATTCACCCCTCCACTTT.

V and J are TRBV6-6 and TRBJ2-7; D is ambiguous. The CDR3 has 13 amino acids. V dropped 0 bases and J dropped 1 base, with 4 bases sitting between them. The germline gives CDR1 MNHNY, CDR2 SVGAGI (reference sequence). DNA of the CDR3: TGTGCCAGCAGTTACTCGGGGTCCTACGAGCAGTACTTC. It translates to CASSYSGSYEQYF.